This T cell receptor (beta chain) was captured by sequencing in a study of blood T cell repertoires in COVID-19. Turning to the study itself: Samples taken during acute and convalescent COVID-19 were collected in the United States, Italy and Spain.

The CDR3 sequence is 13 residues long. V was pared by 4 bases and J by 7 bases, with 8 bases between. Germline V gene data show CDR1 as MDHEN and CDR2 as SYDVKM. As processed by the authors: How many nucleated cells were present was estimated from reference gene primer amplification. The data were produced by immunoSEQ multiplex PCR, yet TCRdb's version contains in-frame clones alone and is incomplete. V and J calls and clone size are copied from that table; D and trimming were computed from the DNA. The top ten clones hold about 10% of a sample with some 200,000 clones, roughly 80% of them seen once.

The chain has TRBV28 and TRBJ1-6; D remains ambiguous. The clonotype comes from a woman of 80 years or more with acute or convalescent COVID-19. Sequenced material: peripheral blood. The CDR3 coding sequence is TGTGCCAGCAGTTCGAACATCAATTCACCCCTCCACTTT. It codes for CASSSNINSPLHF.